The T cell receptor (beta chain) described here comes from a study of blood T cell repertoires in COVID-19. TCRdb keeps only in-frame clones here, not all; method: immunoSEQ multiplex PCR. This sample has under 250,000 clones; 82% occur once, and the top ten carry about 3.9%. This CDR3 spans 16 amino acids. With 5 bases clipped from V and 1 base from J, the junction kept 6 bases outside the gene matches. Germline V gene lookup returns CDR1 SNHLY and CDR2 FYNNEI. The chain links TRBV2 to TRBJ2-2, with 8 positions matching TRBD1. This receptor was taken from a woman aged 80 or older with acute or convalescent COVID-19. The sequencing sample was made of peripheral blood. The CDR3: CASSQDRGQNTGELFF. CDR3 nucleotide sequence: TGTGCCAGCAGTCAAGACAGGGGTCAGAACACCGGGGAGCTGTTTTTT.